This T cell receptor (beta chain) was sequenced for a study of blood T cells in healthy people across ages. Study results and limitations: Naive T cell percentage showed a strong correlation with the diversity of TCR beta.

A second about 7 to 11 cycle PCR used barcoded and J-beta primers. TCRdb recomputed calls from the 5' RACE reads with MiXCR, one row per CDR3 protein. Among roughly 680,000 distinct CDR3 sequences listed, 52% were seen once. The trim removed 3 bases at V and 4 bases at J, leaving 4 bases unmatched. Germline values: CDR1 MNHEY, CDR2 SVGAGI. The CDR3 extends over 15 amino acids. They isolated at least 6 million PBMCs from each sample. This clonotype has at least ten counts. What it binds is unknown. V is TRBV6-5 and J is TRBJ1-2, with 11 bases fitting TRBD1. The clonotype was recovered from a woman older than 75 in good health. Sequenced material: blood. The CDR3: CASSYLGQGGYGYTF. In DNA, the CDR3 is TGTGCCAGCAGTTATTTGGGACAGGGGGGCTATGGCTACACCTTC.